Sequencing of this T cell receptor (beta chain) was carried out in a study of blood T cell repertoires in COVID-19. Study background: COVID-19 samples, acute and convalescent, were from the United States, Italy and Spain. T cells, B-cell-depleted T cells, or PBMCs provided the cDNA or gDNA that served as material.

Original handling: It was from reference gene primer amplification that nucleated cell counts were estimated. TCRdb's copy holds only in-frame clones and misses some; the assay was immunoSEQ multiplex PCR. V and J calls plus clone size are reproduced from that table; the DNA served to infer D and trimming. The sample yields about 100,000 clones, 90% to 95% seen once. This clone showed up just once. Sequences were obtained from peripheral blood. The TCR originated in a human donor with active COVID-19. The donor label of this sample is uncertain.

As DNA, the CDR3 is TGTGCCAGCAGTTACCGTCCGGACAGATCTAATTCACCCCTCCACTTT. Translation gives CASSYRPDRSNSPLHF. V usage is TRBV6-6 and J usage is TRBJ1-6; a possible D gene is TRBD1 (6 bases). V lost 2 bases to trimming and J lost 6 bases, with 14 bases between them. Germline V gives CDR1 MNHNY, CDR2 SVGAGI (reference sequence). This CDR3 is 16 amino acids long.